The 8 T cell receptor beta chains below were found in one sample sequenced in a study of control samples from healthy donors and cancer patients. Method: immunoSEQ multiplex PCR; TCRdb's copy keeps in-frame clones and lacks some. The table shows 150,000 or so clones, with 93% occurring only once. The sequenced material came from blood. The receptors shown here come from a man between 18 and 29 years old in good health.

This clone was counted once. V and J are TRBV6-5 and TRBJ1-5, with D uncertain. Trimming stripped 0 bases from V and 2 bases from J, with 8 bases between. The CDR3 totals 15 residues. Germline V gene lookup returns CDR1 MNHEY and CDR2 SVGAGI. The CDR3 DNA reads as TGTGCCAGCAGTTACTCGCCCCCCGGCAATCAGCCCCAGCATTTT. This gives the protein CASSYSPPGNQPQHF.

The rearrangement joins TRBV6-2 or TRBV6-3 to TRBJ1-5; tentatively, D is TRBD1 (5 bases). Trimming took off 2 bases at V and 2 bases at J, with 16 bases between the two ends. This CDR3 contains 17 residues. Per the germline V gene, CDR1 is MNHEY and CDR2 is SVGEGT. Here the CDR3 DNA reads TGTGCCAGCAGTTACGATCGCGGCCGGGGGGGCAATCAGCCCCAGCATTTT. Translating it yields CASSYDRGRGGNQPQHF.

J is TRBJ1-6 and V is TRBV7-9; D unresolved. Between the trimmed V and J ends, which lost 5 bases and 9 bases, there was a span of 11 bases. The CDR3 loop spans 13 amino acids. The germline gives CDR1 SEHNR, CDR2 FQNEAQ (reference sequence). The CDR3 protein is CASSVFVGSPLHF. CDR3 sequence (DNA): TGTGCCAGCAGCGTATTCGTGGGTTCACCCCTCCACTTT.

This clone was seen just once. The chain couples TRBV7-2 to TRBJ2-1; D unclear. This CDR3 region has 16 residues. The germline CDR1 and CDR2 sequences are SGHTA and FQGNSA. V was pared by 5 bases and J by 6 bases, with 20 bases between. The chain's CDR3 is CASSPPSNSRFNEQFF. The CDR3 nucleotides read TGTGCCAGCAGCCCACCGAGTAACAGCCGATTCAATGAGCAGTTCTTC.

This clone was detected once. The J gene is TRBJ2-3, the V gene TRBV3-1 (or the pseudogene TRBV3-2); D ambiguous. Deletions cut 0 bases from V and 5 bases from J, with 15 bases between. The germline V gene encodes CDR1 LGHDT and CDR2 YNNKEL (reference sequence). The CDR3 runs to 16 residues. CDR3 amino acids: CASSQDPGPPGDTQYF. The CDR3 DNA is TGTGCCAGCAGCCAAGATCCGGGCCCCCCCGGAGATACGCAGTATTTT.

This chain connects TRBV6-2 or TRBV6-3 to TRBJ1-5; TRBD1 matches at 7 bases. CDR1 is MNHEY, CDR2 SVGEGT, per germline. This CDR3 is 14 amino acids long. The ends lost 1 base at V and 4 bases at J; junction bases unmatched: 1. CDR3 bases: TGTGCCAGCAGTTACTGGGACAGTAATCAGCCCCAGCATTTT. Translation gives CASSYWDSNQPQHF.

This chain uses TRBV9 with TRBJ2-3, with D tentatively TRBD2 (6 bases). The CDR3 is 16 amino acids. Per the germline V gene, CDR1 is SGDLS and CDR2 is YYNGEE. With 0 bases removed from V and 2 bases from J, the gap between germline ends came to 13 bases. CDR3 protein: CASSVGLAEYTDTQYF. The CDR3 DNA reads TGTGCCAGCAGCGTAGGTTTAGCGGAGTACACAGATACGCAGTATTTT.

The gene calls are TRBV5-1 and TRBJ1-1; D gene unclear. This CDR3 is 11 amino acids long. V lost 4 bases, J lost 3 bases, and 4 bases lay in between. The germline V gene has CDR1 SGHRS and CDR2 YFSETQ. The CDR3 DNA reads TGCGCCAGCAGCGGGGACACTGAAGCTTTCTTT. This codes for CASSGDTEAFF.